These T cell receptor beta chains were read from a single sample in a study of a mutant IDH1 vaccine in newly diagnosed glioma. The method was immunoSEQ multiplex PCR; TCRdb's version includes in-frame clones alone and lacks a portion of them. The sample records 68,000 or so clones, less than 85% being singletons. The sample in question was PBMCs, obtained from a glioma patient treated with radiotherapy, temozolomide or both. These receptors all stem from a man aged 45 to 65 with glioma. Both conserved end residues are part of each CDR3. Fields, in order: V gene, J gene, CDR3 protein.

TRBV4-2	TRBJ1-1	CASSQVRLLNTEAFF
TRBV27	TRBJ2-6	CASSWSLHSGANVLTF
TRBV18	TRBJ2-5	CASSPPYDQETQYF
TRBV7-3	TRBJ2-7	CASSLDGGGFYEQYF
TRBV19	TRBJ2-3	CASTSSGGTDTQYF
TRBV6-1	TRBJ1-1	CASSLQGGTEAFF
TRBV6-5	TRBJ2-1	CASSYGSGGAINEQFF
TRBV15	TRBJ1-4	CATSRWPSVGIGEKLFF
TRBV7-2	TRBJ2-2	CASSLSGLVNTGELFF
TRBV9	TRBJ2-5	CASSPRDLNGETQYF
TRBV19	TRBJ2-5	CASSQSQETQYF
TRBV4-3	TRBJ2-1	CASSQSDRYNEQFF
TRBV7-6	TRBJ2-3	CASSATRPRGSLDTQYF
TRBV5-4	TRBJ2-7	CASSFGSGGKAYEQYF
TRBV5-1	TRBJ2-7	CASSSQGTEQYF
TRBV29-1	TRBJ2-7	CSVLWGGTGRTEQYF
TRBV7-9	TRBJ1-4	CASSSQGDGEKLFF
TRBV11-2	TRBJ1-5	CASSPQVNQPQHF
TRBV18	TRBJ2-5	CASSPYIPEEETQYF
TRBV6-4	TRBJ2-3	CASSDSGLSTDTQYF
TRBV9	TRBJ2-7	CASSPGRGGDPEQYF
TRBV10-1	TRBJ1-2	CASSDRGLNYGYTF
TRBV7-9	TRBJ1-4	CASSLESERSEKLFF
TRBV28	TRBJ1-4	CASSFRVENEKLFF
TRBV5-4	TRBJ1-1	CASRGGPQPDTEAFF
TRBV2	TRBJ2-7	CASIAGGIFRQYF
TRBV30	TRBJ1-2	CAWSVGFGIGYGYTF
TRBV15	TRBJ2-7	CATSRSRTGNEQYF
TRBV2	TRBJ1-5	CASTRAKNQPQHF
TRBV5-1	TRBJ1-5	CASSPGAGQGEPQHF
TRBV6-1	TRBJ2-3	CASSTTGGTDTQYF
TRBV6-5	TRBJ2-2	CASSFGTNTGELFF
TRBV18	TRBJ2-5	CASSPLEETQYF
TRBV4-2	TRBJ2-6	CASSPYGGTGANVLTF
TRBV5-6	TRBJ1-4	CASSPTAKPGTGIRKLFF
TRBV7-7	TRBJ2-6	CASSASLDPGANVLTF
TRBV6-5	TRBJ2-1	CASSKGQGYNEQFF
TRBV7-8	TRBJ1-5	CASSVERLTHQPQHF
TRBV28	TRBJ2-5	CASSLSAGLWETQYF